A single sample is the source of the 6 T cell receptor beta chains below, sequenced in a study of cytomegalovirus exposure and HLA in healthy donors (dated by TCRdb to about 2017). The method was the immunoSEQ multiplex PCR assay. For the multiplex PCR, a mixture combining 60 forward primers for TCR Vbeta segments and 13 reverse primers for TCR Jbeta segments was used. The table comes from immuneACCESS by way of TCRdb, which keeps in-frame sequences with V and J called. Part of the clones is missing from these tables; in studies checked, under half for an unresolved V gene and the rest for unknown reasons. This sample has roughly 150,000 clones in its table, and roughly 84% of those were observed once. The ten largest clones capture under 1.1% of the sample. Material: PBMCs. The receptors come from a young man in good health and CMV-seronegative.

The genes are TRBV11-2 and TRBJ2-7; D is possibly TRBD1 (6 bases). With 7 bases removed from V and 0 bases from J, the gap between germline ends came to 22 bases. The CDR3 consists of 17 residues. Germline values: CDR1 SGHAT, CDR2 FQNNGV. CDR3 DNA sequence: TGTGCCAGCACCACACGCGACAGGAGCAAACGCTCCTACGAGCAGTACTTC. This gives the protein CASTTRDRSKRSYEQYF.

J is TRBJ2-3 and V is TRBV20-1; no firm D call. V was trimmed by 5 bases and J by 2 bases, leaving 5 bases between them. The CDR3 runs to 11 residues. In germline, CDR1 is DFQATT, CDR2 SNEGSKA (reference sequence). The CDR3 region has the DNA TGCAGTGCTCTTTACACAGATACGCAGTATTTT. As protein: CSALYTDTQYF.

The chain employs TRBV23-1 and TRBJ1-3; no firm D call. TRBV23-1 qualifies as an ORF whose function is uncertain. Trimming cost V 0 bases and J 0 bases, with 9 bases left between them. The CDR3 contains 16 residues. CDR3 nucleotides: TGCGCCAGCAGTCAATCTAACAGACGCTCTGGAAACACCATATATTTT. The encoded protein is CASSQSNRRSGNTIYF.

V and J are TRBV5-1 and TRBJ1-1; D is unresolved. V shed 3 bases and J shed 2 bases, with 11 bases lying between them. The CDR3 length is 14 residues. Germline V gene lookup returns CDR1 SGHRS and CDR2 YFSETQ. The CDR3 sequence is CASSSRLGNTEAFF. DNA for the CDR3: TGCGCCAGCAGCTCTAGGCTGGGTAACACTGAAGCTTTCTTT.

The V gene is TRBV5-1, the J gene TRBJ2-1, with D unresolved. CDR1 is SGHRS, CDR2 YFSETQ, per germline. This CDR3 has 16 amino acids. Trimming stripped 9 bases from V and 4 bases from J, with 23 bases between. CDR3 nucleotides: TGCGCCACCTCCTTAGTGGTAGCCCCTTCGTACAATGAGCAGTTCTTC. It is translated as CATSLVVAPSYNEQFF.

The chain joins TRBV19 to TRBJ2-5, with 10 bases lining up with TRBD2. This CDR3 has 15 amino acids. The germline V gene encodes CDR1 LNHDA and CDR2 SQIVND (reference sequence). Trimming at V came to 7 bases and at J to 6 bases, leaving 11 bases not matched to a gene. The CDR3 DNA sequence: TGTGCCAGTAAGGGGAGCGGGGGGGCTGGGAAGACCCAGTACTTC. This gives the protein CASKGSGGAGKTQYF.